The 14 T cell receptor beta chains presented below share a single source sample, sequenced in a study of blood T cell repertoires in COVID-19. Data came from immunoSEQ multiplex PCR; TCRdb stores just in-frame clones and leaves some out. This table holds roughly 150,000 clones, 80% found once. The sample was peripheral blood. The source is a man in his sixties with acute or convalescent COVID-19.

The rearrangement joins TRBV6-6 to TRBJ2-1; a weak D match, TRBD2 (5 bases). CDR3 length equals 15 residues. The germline CDR1 and CDR2 sequences are MNHNY and SVGAGI (reference sequence). V lost 11 bases and J 2 bases, leaving 19 bases between the germline ends. The CDR3 sequence is CAAHVRGFTYNEQFF. As DNA, the CDR3 is TGTGCCGCCCACGTTCGAGGGTTCACCTACAATGAGCAGTTCTTC.

The J gene is TRBJ1-1, the V gene TRBV3-1 (or the pseudogene TRBV3-2), with no clear D. With 4 bases removed from V and 4 bases from J, the gap between germline ends came to 13 bases. Per the germline V gene, CDR1 is LGHDT and CDR2 is YNNKEL (reference sequence). The CDR3 consists of 14 residues. This CDR3 reads CASSRSGEGTEAFF. The DNA of the CDR3 is TGTGCCAGCAGCCGGTCGGGCGAGGGCACTGAAGCTTTCTTT.

The V gene is TRBV5-6, the J gene TRBJ1-1; D is perhaps TRBD1 (6 bases). V was shortened by 2 bases and J by 7 bases, with 12 bases between the two germline ends. Germline CDR1 is SGHDT and CDR2 is YYEEEE. CDR3 length: 13 residues. In DNA form, the CDR3 reads TGTGCCAGCAGCTTTCAGGGGTCCGGTGAAGCTTTCTTT. It specifies CASSFQGSGEAFF.

This chain joins TRBV28 and TRBJ1-2; no clear D gene. From germline, CDR1 is MDHEN and CDR2 SYDVKM. The CDR3 has 12 residues. Trimming removed 1 base at V and 8 bases at J, with 8 bases between. The CDR3 DNA is TGTGCCAGCAGTTTATACTATGGCGGCTACACCTTC. Protein product: CASSLYYGGYTF.

The chain combines TRBV21-1 with TRBJ2-4; the listed D gene, TRBD2, was not tested against the DNA. TRBV21-1 is a pseudogene. The CDR3 totals 15 residues. In nucleotides, the CDR3 is TGTGCCAGCCGAGCCAAAAGACTAGCCAAAAACATTCAGTACTTC. This gives the protein CASRAKRLAKNIQYF.

This clone was recorded once. The chain is built from TRBV7-3 and TRBJ2-3, with D perhaps matching TRBD2 (6 bases). The germline CDR1 and CDR2 sequences are SGHTA and FQGTGA. Trimming removed 3 bases at V and 4 bases at J, with 11 bases between. The CDR3 covers 14 residues. CDR3 region: CASSFGGFPDTQYF. CDR3 coding DNA: TGTGCCAGCAGCTTTGGGGGGTTCCCAGATACGCAGTATTTT.

This clone appeared a few times. The V call is TRBV6-2 or TRBV6-3, the J call TRBJ2-1, with TRBD2 matching 10 bases. This CDR3 contains 15 residues. Trimming cost V 2 bases and J 7 bases; bases outside gene matches: 5. Germline V CDR1 and CDR2: MNHEY, SVGEGT. The CDR3 region is CASSYPSGRGNEQFF. The CDR3 DNA follows: TGTGCCAGCAGTTACCCCAGCGGGAGGGGTAATGAGCAGTTCTTC.

Here the CDR3 reads CASSLGTSNYGYTF. CDR3 nucleotides: TGTGCCAGCAGCTTGGGCACCTCTAACTATGGCTACACCTTC. The V gene is TRBV7-2, the J gene TRBJ1-2; D is ambiguous. CDR1 SGHTA and CDR2 FQGNSA come from the germline V gene. With 3 bases removed from V and 0 bases from J, the gap between germline ends came to 8 bases. The CDR3 covers 14 residues.

The chain links TRBV30 to TRBJ2-7; D might be TRBD2 (6 bases). V lost 2 bases to trimming and J lost 0 bases, with 8 bases between them. This CDR3 spans 13 amino acids. CDR1 and CDR2 (germline): GTSNPN, SVGIG (reference sequence). In DNA, the CDR3 is TGTGCCTGGAGTAGCGGGTTCTCCTACGAGCAGTACTTC. It encodes CAWSSGFSYEQYF.

This sequence joins TRBV28 and TRBJ2-3; D possibly corresponds to TRBD2 (5 bases). Germline lookup yields CDR1 MDHEN and CDR2 SYDVKM. The CDR3 has 13 residues. The germline V and J ends were trimmed by 10 bases and 2 bases, with 13 bases remaining between them. CDR3 bases: TGTGCCACCAAGAGGGTGGCCACAGATACGCAGTATTTT. It translates to CATKRVATDTQYF.

V gene TRBV11-2 combines with J gene TRBJ1-1; possible D gene TRBD1, 5 bases. V lost 2 bases and J lost 7, with 14 bases in between. The germline V gene has CDR1 SGHAT and CDR2 FQNNGV. The CDR3 covers 14 residues. The CDR3 sequence: CASSLSPPGGEAFF. In DNA form, the CDR3 reads TGTGCCAGCAGCTTATCGCCCCCCGGGGGTGAAGCTTTCTTT. The full variable domain, its missing parts supplied by reference TRBV11-2 and TRBJ1-1, is EAGVAQSPRYKIIEKRQSVAFWCNPISGHATLYWYQQILGQGPKLLIQFQNNGVVDDSQLPKDRFSAERLKGVDSTLKIQPAKLEDSAVYLCASSLSPPGGEAFFGQGTRLTVV.

The rearrangement links TRBV7-8 to TRBJ2-6; D remains unclear. The CDR3 length is 16 residues. The V end was cut by 3 bases, the J end by 0 bases, with 9 bases between. The germline V gene encodes CDR1 SGHVS and CDR2 FQNEAQ. The CDR3 is CASSFLSSSGANVLTF. In DNA, the CDR3 is TGTGCCAGCAGCTTTTTAAGTAGCTCTGGGGCCAACGTCCTGACTTTC. The variable domain in full, completed from reference TRBV7-8 and TRBJ2-6, reads GAGVSQSPRYKVAKRGQDVALRCDPISGHVSLFWYQQALGQGPEFLTYFQNEAQLDKSGLPSDRFFAERPEGSVSTLKIQRTQQEDSAVYLCASSFLSSSGANVLTFGAGSRLTVL.

The V and J genes are TRBV5-5 and TRBJ2-3, with 7 bases that match TRBD2. Trimming took 0 bases from V and 0 from J; bases not matched to a gene: 4. The CDR3 extends over 16 amino acids. Germline CDR1 is SGHKS and CDR2 is YYEKEE (reference sequence). CDR3 amino acids: CASSLAAGTSTDTQYF. The CDR3, as DNA: TGTGCCAGCAGCTTGGCAGCGGGGACTAGCACAGATACGCAGTATTTT.

The genes are TRBV6-2 or TRBV6-3 and TRBJ1-1; possibly TRBD1 for D (5 bases). Germline lookup yields CDR1 MNHEY and CDR2 SVGEGT. The CDR3 spans 12 residues. Trimming removed 4 bases from V and 10 bases from J, with 13 bases in between. DNA of the CDR3: TGTGCCAGCAGTTCTTTCGGCGGGGGAGCTTTCTTT. It encodes CASSSFGGGAFF.